These 10 T cell receptor beta chains came from one sample sequenced in a study of blood T cell repertoires in COVID-19 (TCRdb year 2020). Library construction relied on the immunoSEQ multiplex PCR assay. TCRdb took this table from immuneACCESS and kept in-frame rearrangements with V and J called. Such tables lack part of the clones; where checked against another copy, unresolved V genes explain under half of the gap, and the rest is unexplained. A total of under 200,000 clones appear in this sample, approximately 89% of them only once. Roughly 2.6% of the sample is in the top ten clones. Source material: peripheral blood. These receptors originate from a middle-aged man with active or convalescent COVID-19.

This clone turned up a few times. Other DNA sequences in this sample translate to the same CDR3. The V call is TRBV4-2, the J call TRBJ2-2; 11 bases are shared with TRBD1. The V and J ends lost 1 base and 5 bases, in that order; junction bases with no gene match: 3. Germline lookup yields CDR1 LGHNA and CDR2 YNFKEQ. This CDR3 has 16 amino acids. As DNA, the CDR3 is TGTGCCAGCAGCCAAGGGACAGGGGGCGGAACCGGGGAGCTGTTTTTT. As protein: CASSQGTGGGTGELFF.

The chain joins TRBV30 to TRBJ1-2; 7 nucleotides agree with TRBD1. The CDR3 contains 11 residues. Germline assignment: CDR1 GTSNPN and CDR2 SVGIG (reference sequence). With 7 bases clipped from V and 8 bases from J, the junction kept 7 bases outside the gene matches. The CDR3 DNA sequence: TGTGCCTTCCGACAGGGTGTAGGCTACACCTTC. Its translation: CAFRQGVGYTF. The whole variable domain, filled in from reference TRBV30 and TRBJ1-2, reads SQTIHQWPATLVQPVGSPLSLECTVEGTSNPNLYWYRQAAGRGLQLLFYSVGIGQISSEVPQNLSASRPQDRQFILSSKKLLLSDSGFYLCAFRQGVGYTFGSGTRLTVV.

This chain connects TRBV27 to TRBJ1-2; 8 bases are a match to TRBD1. After removal of 3 bases from V and 4 bases from J, the junction contained 10 bases not matched to a gene. CDR3 length: 16 residues. Germline V lookup: CDR1 MNHEY, CDR2 SMNVEV (reference sequence). The CDR3 DNA follows: TGTGCCAGCAGTTTTGGGGGGACAGGAACCTTCTATGGCTACACCTTC. Translating it yields CASSFGGTGTFYGYTF.

The V and J genes are TRBV3-1 (or the pseudogene TRBV3-2) and TRBJ2-5, with 9 bases lining up with TRBD1. V trimming: 4 bases; J trimming: 2 bases; junction bases outside the gene matches: 11. Germline V lookup: CDR1 LGHDT, CDR2 YNNKEL (reference sequence). This CDR3 has 17 amino acids. Here the CDR3 DNA reads TGTGCCAGCAGCCCAGTGGGGACAGGGTGGGTGCAAGAGACCCAGTACTTC. Amino acids: CASSPVGTGWVQETQYF.

V and J are TRBV27 and TRBJ2-7; 7 nucleotides agree with TRBD2. The CDR3 consists of 13 residues. Trimming removed 5 bases from V and 2 bases from J; junction bases left unmatched: 3. Germline CDR1 reads MNHEY; CDR2 reads SMNVEV (reference sequence). In DNA form, the CDR3 reads TGTGCCAGCAGTCCGGGGAGGGCCTACGAGCAGTACTTC. The encoded protein is CASSPGRAYEQYF.

The chain employs TRBV9 and TRBJ1-1; the D gene is possibly TRBD1 (5 bases). Trimming stripped 4 bases from V and 2 bases from J, with 12 bases between. Germline V gene lookup returns CDR1 SGDLS and CDR2 YYNGEE. The CDR3 contains 14 residues. The CDR3 region has the DNA TGTGCCAGCAGCCGGACATCTCTTAACACTGAAGCTTTCTTT. Its protein is CASSRTSLNTEAFF.

The CDR3 bases are TGTGCCAGCAGTTCTTCAGCAGGGGGCTCGGGAAACACCATATATTTT. It encodes CASSSSAGGSGNTIYF. The rearrangement uses TRBV2 and TRBJ1-3; 8 bases map to TRBD1. The CDR3 extends over 16 amino acids. With 5 bases clipped from V and 4 bases from J, the junction kept 10 bases outside the gene matches. CDR1 SNHLY and CDR2 FYNNEI come from the germline V gene.

The chain uses TRBV5-4 and TRBJ1-1; D is undetermined. V shed 5 bases and J shed 0 bases, with 14 bases lying between them. Looked up from germline, CDR1 is SGHNT and CDR2 is YYREEE (reference sequence). This CDR3 contains 15 residues. Here the CDR3 DNA reads TGTGCCAGCAGATTTGGAGGGAACGTGAACACTGAAGCTTTCTTT. It specifies CASRFGGNVNTEAFF.

A single count supports this clone. The CDR3 DNA follows: TGTGCCAGCAGCGACTATTACACTGAAGCTTTCTTT. This encodes CASSDYYTEAFF. The rearrangement uses TRBV11-2 and TRBJ1-1; no reliable D call. Germline V lookup: CDR1 SGHAT, CDR2 FQNNGV. The V end lost 5 bases, the J end lost 3 bases, and 7 bases lay between the germline ends. CDR3 size: 12 residues.

V gene TRBV3-1 (or the pseudogene TRBV3-2) combines with J gene TRBJ1-3; perhaps TRBD1 as D (6 bases). V lost 5 bases and J lost 0, with 14 bases in between. Looked up from germline, CDR1 is LGHDT and CDR2 is YNNKEL (reference sequence). CDR3 size: 16 residues. This CDR3 reads CASSATRTVSGNTIYF. Here the CDR3 DNA reads TGTGCCAGCAGCGCCACACGGACAGTCTCTGGAAACACCATATATTTT.